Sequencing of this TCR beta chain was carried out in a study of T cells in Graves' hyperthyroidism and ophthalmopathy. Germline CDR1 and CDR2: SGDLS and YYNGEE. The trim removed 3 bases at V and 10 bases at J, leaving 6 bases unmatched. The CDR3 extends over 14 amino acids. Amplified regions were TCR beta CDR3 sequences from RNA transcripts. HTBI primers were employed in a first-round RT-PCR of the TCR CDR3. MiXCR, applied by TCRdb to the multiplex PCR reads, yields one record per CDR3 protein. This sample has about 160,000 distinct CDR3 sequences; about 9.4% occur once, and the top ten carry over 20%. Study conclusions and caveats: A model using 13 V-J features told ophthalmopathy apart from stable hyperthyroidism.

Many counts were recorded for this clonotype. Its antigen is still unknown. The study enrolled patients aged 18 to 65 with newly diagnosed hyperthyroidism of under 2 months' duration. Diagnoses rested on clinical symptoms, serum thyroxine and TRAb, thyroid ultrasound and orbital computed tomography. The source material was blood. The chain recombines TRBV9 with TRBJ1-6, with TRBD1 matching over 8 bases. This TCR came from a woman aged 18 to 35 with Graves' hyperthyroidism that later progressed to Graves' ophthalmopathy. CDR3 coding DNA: TGTGCCAGCAGCGCAGGGACAGGCATGTCACCCCTCCACTTT. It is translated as CASSAGTGMSPLHF.